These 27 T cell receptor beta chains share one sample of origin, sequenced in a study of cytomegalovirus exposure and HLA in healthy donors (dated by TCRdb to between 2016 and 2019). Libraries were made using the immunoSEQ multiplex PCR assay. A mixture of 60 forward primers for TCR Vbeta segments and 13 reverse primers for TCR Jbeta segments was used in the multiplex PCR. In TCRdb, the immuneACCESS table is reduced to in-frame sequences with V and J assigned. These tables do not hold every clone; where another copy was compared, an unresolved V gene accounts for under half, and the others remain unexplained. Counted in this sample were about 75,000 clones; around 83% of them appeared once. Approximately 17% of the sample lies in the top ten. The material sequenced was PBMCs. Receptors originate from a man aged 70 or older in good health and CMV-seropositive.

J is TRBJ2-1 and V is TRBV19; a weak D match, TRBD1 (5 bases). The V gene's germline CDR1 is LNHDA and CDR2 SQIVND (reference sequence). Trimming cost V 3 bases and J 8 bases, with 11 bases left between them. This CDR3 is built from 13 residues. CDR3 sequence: CASSIRNRYEQFF. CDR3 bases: TGTGCCAGTAGTATCAGAAACAGGTATGAGCAGTTCTTC. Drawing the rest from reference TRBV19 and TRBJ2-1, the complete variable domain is DGGITQSPKYLFRKEGQNVTLSCEQNLNHDAMYWYRQDPGQGLRLIYYSQIVNDFQKGDIAEGYSVSREKKESFPLTVTSAQKNPTAFYLCASSIRNRYEQFFGPGTRLTVL.

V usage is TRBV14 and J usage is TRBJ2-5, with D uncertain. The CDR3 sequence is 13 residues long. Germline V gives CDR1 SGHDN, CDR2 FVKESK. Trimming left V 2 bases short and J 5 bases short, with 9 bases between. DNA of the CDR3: TGTGCCAGCAGCCAATATCACACGGAGACCCAGTACTTC. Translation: CASSQYHTETQYF.

CDR3 nucleotide sequence: TGTGCCACTGGACAGGGTACCCTGAAAGAGCAGTACTTC. This encodes CATGQGTLKEQYF. J is TRBJ2-7 and V is TRBV6-1, with 8 bases aligning to TRBD1. The germline V gene encodes CDR1 MNHNS and CDR2 SASEGT. The CDR3 is 13 residues long. V was clipped by 10 bases and J by 7 bases; unmatched bases: 12.

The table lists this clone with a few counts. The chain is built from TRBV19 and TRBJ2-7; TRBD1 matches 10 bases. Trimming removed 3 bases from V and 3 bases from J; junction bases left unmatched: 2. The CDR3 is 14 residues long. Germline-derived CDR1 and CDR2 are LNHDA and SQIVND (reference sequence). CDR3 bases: TGTGCCAGTAGTATCGGGACAGGGGACTACGAGCAGTACTTC. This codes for CASSIGTGDYEQYF.

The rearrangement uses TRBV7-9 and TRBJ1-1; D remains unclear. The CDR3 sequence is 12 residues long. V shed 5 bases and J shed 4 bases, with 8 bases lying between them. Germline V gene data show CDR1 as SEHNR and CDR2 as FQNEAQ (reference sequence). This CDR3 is CASSIYVTEAFF. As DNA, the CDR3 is TGTGCCAGCAGCATATATGTCACTGAAGCTTTCTTT.

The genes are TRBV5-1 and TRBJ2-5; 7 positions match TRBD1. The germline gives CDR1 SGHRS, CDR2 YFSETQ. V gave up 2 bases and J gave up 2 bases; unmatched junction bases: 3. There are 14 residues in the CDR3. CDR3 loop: CASSFGTAQETQYF. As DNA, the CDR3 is TGCGCCAGCAGCTTCGGGACAGCACAAGAGACCCAGTACTTC.

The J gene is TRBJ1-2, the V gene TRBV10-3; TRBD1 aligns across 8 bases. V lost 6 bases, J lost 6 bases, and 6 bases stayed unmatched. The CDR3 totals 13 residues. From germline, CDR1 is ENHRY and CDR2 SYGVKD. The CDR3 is CAISRQGRDGYTF. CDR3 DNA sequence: TGTGCCATCAGCCGACAGGGGCGGGATGGCTACACCTTC.

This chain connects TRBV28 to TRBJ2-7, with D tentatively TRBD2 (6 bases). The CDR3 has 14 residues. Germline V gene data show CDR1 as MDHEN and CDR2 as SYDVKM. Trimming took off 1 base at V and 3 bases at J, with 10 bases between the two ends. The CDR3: CASSLYGTHYEQYF. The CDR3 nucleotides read TGTGCCAGCAGTTTATACGGGACTCACTACGAGCAGTACTTC.

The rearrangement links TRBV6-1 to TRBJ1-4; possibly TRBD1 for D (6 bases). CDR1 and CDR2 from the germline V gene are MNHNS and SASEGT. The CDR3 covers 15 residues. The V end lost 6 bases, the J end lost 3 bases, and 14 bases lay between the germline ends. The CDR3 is CASRGAGISNEKLFF. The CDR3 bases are TGTGCCAGCAGGGGGGCCGGGATATCTAATGAAAAACTGTTTTTT.

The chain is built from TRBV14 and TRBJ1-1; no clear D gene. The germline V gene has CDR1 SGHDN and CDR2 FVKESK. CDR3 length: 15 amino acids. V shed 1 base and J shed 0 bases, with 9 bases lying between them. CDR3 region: CASSQAPGMNTEAFF. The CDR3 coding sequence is TGTGCCAGCAGCCAAGCGCCAGGAATGAACACTGAAGCTTTCTTT.

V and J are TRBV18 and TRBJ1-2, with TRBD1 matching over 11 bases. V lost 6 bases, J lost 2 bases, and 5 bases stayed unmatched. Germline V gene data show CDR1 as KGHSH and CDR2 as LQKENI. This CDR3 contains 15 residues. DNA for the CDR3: TGTGCCAGCTCTACCGGGACAGGGGGGAACTATGGCTACACCTTC. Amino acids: CASSTGTGGNYGYTF.

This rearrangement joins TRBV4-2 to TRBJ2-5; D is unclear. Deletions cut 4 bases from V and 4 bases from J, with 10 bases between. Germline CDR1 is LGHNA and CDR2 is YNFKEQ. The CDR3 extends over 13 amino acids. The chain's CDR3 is CASSPRLVETQYF. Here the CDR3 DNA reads TGTGCCAGCAGCCCGCGCCTTGTAGAGACCCAGTACTTC.

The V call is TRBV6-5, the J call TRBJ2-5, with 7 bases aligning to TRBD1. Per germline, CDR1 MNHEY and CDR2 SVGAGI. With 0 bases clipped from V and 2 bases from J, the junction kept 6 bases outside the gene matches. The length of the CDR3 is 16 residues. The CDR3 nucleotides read TGTGCCAGCAGTTACTCGAAAGGGGGCGGGCAAGAGACCCAGTACTTC. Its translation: CASSYSKGGGQETQYF.

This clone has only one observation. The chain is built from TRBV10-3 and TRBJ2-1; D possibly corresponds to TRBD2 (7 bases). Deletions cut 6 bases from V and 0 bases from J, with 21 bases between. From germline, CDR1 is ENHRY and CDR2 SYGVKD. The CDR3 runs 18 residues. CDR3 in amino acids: CAIRGGLADGSSYNEQFF. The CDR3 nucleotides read TGTGCCATCAGGGGGGGCCTAGCGGACGGGAGCTCCTACAATGAGCAGTTCTTC.

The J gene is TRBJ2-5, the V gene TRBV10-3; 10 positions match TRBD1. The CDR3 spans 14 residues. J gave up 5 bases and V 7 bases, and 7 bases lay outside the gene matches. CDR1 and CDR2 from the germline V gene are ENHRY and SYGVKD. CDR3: CAIKPGQGKETQYF. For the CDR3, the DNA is TGTGCCATCAAGCCGGGACAGGGGAAGGAGACCCAGTACTTC.

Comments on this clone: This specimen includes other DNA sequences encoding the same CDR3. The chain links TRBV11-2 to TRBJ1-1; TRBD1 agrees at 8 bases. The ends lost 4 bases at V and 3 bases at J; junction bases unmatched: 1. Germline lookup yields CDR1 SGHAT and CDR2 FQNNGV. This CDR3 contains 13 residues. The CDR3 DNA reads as TGTGCCAGCAGCTCGGACAGGGACACTGAAGCTTTCTTT. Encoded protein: CASSSDRDTEAFF.

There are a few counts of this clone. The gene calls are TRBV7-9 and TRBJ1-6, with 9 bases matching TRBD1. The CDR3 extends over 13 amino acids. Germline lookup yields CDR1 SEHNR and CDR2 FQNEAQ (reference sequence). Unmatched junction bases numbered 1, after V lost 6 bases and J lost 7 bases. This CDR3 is CASSGTGNSPLHF. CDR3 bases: TGTGCCAGCAGTGGGACAGGGAATTCACCCCTCCACTTT.

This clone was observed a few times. The CDR3 nucleotides are TGTGCCAGCAGCGGAGGAGCCCGGACACTTCTGGAGACCCAGTACTTC. It codes for CASSGGARTLLETQYF. V is TRBV9 and J is TRBJ2-5; D might be TRBD1 (5 bases). This CDR3 has 16 residues. Germline V gives CDR1 SGDLS, CDR2 YYNGEE. V gave up 3 bases and J gave up 5 bases, with 20 bases separating them.

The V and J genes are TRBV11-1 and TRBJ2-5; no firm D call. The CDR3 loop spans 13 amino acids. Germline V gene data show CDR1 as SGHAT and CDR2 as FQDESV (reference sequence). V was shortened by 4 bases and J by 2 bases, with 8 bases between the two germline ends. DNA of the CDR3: TGTGCCAGCAGCTCTAACAGTCAAGAGACCCAGTACTTC. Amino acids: CASSSNSQETQYF.

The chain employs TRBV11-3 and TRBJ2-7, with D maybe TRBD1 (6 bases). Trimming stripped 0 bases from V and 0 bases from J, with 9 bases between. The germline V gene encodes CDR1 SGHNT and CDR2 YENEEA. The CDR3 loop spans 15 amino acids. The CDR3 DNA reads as TGTGCCAGCAGCTTAGAGGCAGGGGACTCCTACGAGCAGTACTTC. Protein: CASSLEAGDSYEQYF.

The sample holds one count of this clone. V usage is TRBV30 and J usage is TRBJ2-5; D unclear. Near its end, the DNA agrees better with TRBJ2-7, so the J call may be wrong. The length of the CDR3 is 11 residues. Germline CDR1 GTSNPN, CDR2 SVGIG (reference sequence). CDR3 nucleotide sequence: TGTGCCTGGAGTGTACTCGCCGAGCAGTACTTC. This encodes CAWSVLAEQYF.

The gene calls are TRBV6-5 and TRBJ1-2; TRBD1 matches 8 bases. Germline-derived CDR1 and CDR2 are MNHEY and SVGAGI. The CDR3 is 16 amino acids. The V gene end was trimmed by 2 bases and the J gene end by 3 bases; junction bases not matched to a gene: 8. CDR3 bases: TGTGCCAGCAGTTACGACGGGCAGGGGGCTTACTATGGCTACACCTTC. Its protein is CASSYDGQGAYYGYTF.

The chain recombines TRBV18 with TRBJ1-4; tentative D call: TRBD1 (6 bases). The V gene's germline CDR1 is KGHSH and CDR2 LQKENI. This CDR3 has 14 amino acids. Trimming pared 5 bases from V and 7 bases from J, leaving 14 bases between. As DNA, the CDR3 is TGTGCCAGCTCATACAGGGAAGGTCCTGAAAAACTGTTTTTT. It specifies CASSYREGPEKLFF. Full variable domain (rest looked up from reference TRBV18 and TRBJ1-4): NAGVMQNPRHLVRRRGQEARLRCSPMKGHSHVYWYRQLPEEGLKFMVYLQKENIIDESGMPKERFSAEFPKEGPSILRIQQVVRGDSAAYFCASSYREGPEKLFFGSGTQLSVL.

The CDR3 loop is CASSLVGTGGTEAFF. CDR3 sequence (DNA): TGTGCCAGCAGCTTGGTGGGGACAGGGGGGACTGAAGCTTTCTTT. The rearrangement uses TRBV5-4 and TRBJ1-1; 11 bases match TRBD1. J was trimmed by 5 bases and V by 0 bases; bases with no gene match: 3. Germline V gene data show CDR1 as SGHNT and CDR2 as YYREEE (reference sequence). The CDR3 has 15 residues.

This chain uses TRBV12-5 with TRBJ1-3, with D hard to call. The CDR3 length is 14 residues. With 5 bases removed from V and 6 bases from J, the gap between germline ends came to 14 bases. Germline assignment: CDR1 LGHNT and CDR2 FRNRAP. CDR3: CASGAGLGSNTIYF. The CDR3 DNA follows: TGTGCTAGTGGTGCTGGGCTCGGTTCAAACACCATATATTTT.

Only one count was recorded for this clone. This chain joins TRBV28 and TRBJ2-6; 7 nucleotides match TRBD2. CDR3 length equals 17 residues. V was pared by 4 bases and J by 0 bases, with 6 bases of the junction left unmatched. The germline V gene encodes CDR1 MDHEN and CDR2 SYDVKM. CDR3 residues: CASSSPGGPSGANVLTF. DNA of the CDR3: TGTGCCAGCAGTTCACCGGGGGGTCCCTCTGGGGCCAACGTCCTGACTTTC.

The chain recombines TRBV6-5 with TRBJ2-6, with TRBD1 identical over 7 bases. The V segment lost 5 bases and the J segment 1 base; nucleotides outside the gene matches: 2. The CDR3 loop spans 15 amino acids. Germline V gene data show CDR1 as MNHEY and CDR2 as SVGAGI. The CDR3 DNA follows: TGTGCCAGCAGTGCACAGGGGTCTGGGGCCAACGTCCTGACTTTC. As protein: CASSAQGSGANVLTF.